This entry features one TCR beta chain sequence. The data belong to a study of blood T cell repertoires in COVID-19. V gave up 3 bases and J gave up 0 bases; unmatched junction bases: 8. From germline, CDR1 is SGDLS and CDR2 YYNGEE. The CDR3 is 16 residues long. Produced via immunoSEQ multiplex PCR; TCRdb's table is partial and in-frame only. This sample has about 89,000 clones; about 80% occur once, and the top ten carry around 21%. The sequenced sample was peripheral blood. The chain uses TRBV9 and TRBJ2-7; 8 nucleotides line up with TRBD1. This receptor was identified in a woman aged 80 or older with acute or convalescent COVID-19. The CDR3 DNA reads as TGTGCCAGCAGCGCGCGATCGGGACAGGCCTCCTACGAGCAGTACTTC. It specifies CASSARSGQASYEQYF.